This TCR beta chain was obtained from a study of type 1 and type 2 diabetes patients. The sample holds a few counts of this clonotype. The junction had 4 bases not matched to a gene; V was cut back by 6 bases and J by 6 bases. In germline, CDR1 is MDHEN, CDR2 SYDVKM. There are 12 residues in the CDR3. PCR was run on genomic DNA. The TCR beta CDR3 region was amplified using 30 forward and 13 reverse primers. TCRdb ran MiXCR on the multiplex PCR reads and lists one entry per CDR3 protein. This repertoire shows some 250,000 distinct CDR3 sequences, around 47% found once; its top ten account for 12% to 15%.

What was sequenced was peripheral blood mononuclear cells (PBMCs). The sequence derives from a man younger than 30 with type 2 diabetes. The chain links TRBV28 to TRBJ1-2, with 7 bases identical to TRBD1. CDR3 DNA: TGTGCCAGCAGCACAGGGGTTCATGGCTACACCTTC. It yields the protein CASSTGVHGYTF.